This entry concerns a single T cell receptor (beta chain). The J segment lost 3 bases and the V segment lost 6 bases, leaving 7 bases of the junction unmatched. The CDR3 has 15 amino acids. Germline CDR1 SGHRS, CDR2 YFSETQ. At the deep level, the assay was run. Original methodology: Filtering differed for immunoSEQ, which gave only junction sequences without quality scores. Measured with immunoSEQ multiplex PCR; TCRdb has only the in-frame clones, and not every one. V, J and clone size are those of that table, while D and trimming were read from the DNA. This table has some 660,000 clones, more than 70% appearing once. This sample is drawn from a study of shared clonotypes between healthy human individuals.

Sequencing was done on a sample of memory CD4+ T cells sorted from blood. Noted subset: CD45RA-negative fraction. The chain is built from TRBV5-1 and TRBJ2-3, with 10 positions matching TRBD1. This TCR derives from a woman aged 25 to 39 in good health. The DNA for the CDR3 is TGCGCCAGCACAATGGGGACAGGGGAAACAGATACGCAGTATTTT. As protein: CASTMGTGETDTQYF.